This entry features one TCR beta chain sequence. This sample is part of a study of blood T cells in healthy people across ages. Trimming at V came to 2 bases and at J to 13 bases, leaving 14 bases not matched to a gene. This CDR3 comprises 15 residues. The V gene's germline CDR1 is SGHDT and CDR2 YYEEEE. Sample-barcoded 5' priming and a J-beta primer mix drove a second PCR of roughly 7 to 11 cycles. TCRdb re-called the 5' RACE reads through MiXCR, storing one row per CDR3 protein. The sample includes some 890,000 distinct CDR3 sequences, under 35% of them seen just once. These data were also filed under a second study, of T cells of mothers and their children.

The TCR comes from a woman between 35 and 50 years old in good health. J is TRBJ2-4 and V is TRBV5-6; TRBD1 aligns across 8 bases. Sequencing was performed on blood. Here the CDR3 reads CASSFPGQGSEEQYF. CDR3 coding DNA: TGTGCCAGCAGCTTCCCAGGACAGGGTTCTGAGGAGCAGTACTTC. Together with reference TRBV5-6 and TRBJ2-4, the CDR3 gives the full variable domain: DAGVTQSPTHLIKTRGQQVTLRCSPKSGHDTVSWYQQALGQGPQFIFQYYEEEERQRGNFPDRFSGHQFPNYSSELNVNALLLGDSALYLCASSFPGQGSEEQYFGAGTRLSVL.